This T cell receptor beta chain was sequenced during a study of T cells in localized non-small cell lung cancer. TCRdb keeps only in-frame clones here, not all; method: immunoSEQ multiplex PCR. The sample has tens of thousands of clones; approximately 87% are singletons. As concerns this clone: Its antigen remains unidentified.

V lost 0 bases and J lost 8, with 13 bases in between. Germline values: CDR1 LNHDA, CDR2 SQIVND (reference sequence). There are 15 residues in the CDR3. Points from the study as a whole: Tumor showed lower T cell clonality than uninvolved adjacent lung, where it was highest. The study detected a median around 61 of the top 100 tumor clones in adjacent lung. Greater blood T cell density accompanied longer overall survival.

This chain connects TRBV19 to TRBJ1-4; maybe TRBD1 (5 bases). Sequences were derived from PBMCs, sampled before any cancer treatment. The sequence was obtained from a man between 40 and 69 years old with stage II lung adenocarcinoma. CDR3 sequence reads: CASSIDFRVGEKLFF. Here the CDR3 DNA reads TGTGCCAGTAGTATAGATTTCAGGGTAGGCGAAAAACTGTTTTTT.